This T cell receptor (beta chain) was found in a study of T-cell memory formation after mild COVID-19. Notes on the study in general: CD4+ contracting clones were found mainly in CM and EM, and CD8+ ones in EMRA.

From the 5' RACE reads, TCRdb called clonotypes with MiXCR, one entry per CDR3 protein. The sample has under 110,000 distinct CDR3 sequences; 15% to 20% are singletons. This clonotype was seen more than once but under ten times. Its antigen is still unknown. CDR3 length: 15 residues. Germline trimming cut 4 bases from V and 4 bases from J; bases unmatched to any gene: 3. The TCR sequence derives from an adult woman who had mild COVID-19 (a few samples of this study predate the infection). Cell type and time point are not known. The rearrangement joins TRBV12-3 or TRBV12-4 to TRBJ2-1; 11 bases are a match to TRBD1. Sequencing was carried out using PBMCs or a T cell subset sorted from them (not recorded which). The CDR3 region is CASSSRDRGYNEQFF. The CDR3 DNA follows: TGTGCCAGCAGTTCCCGGGACAGGGGGTACAATGAGCAGTTCTTC.